This T cell receptor beta chain was sequenced in a study of cytomegalovirus exposure and HLA in healthy donors. About the research overall: Prior work identified 120 million or so unique TCR beta sequences in about 179 million T cells. Study-wide results and limits: The analysis excluded some indistinguishable V segments, including TRBV6-2 and TRBV6-3. An analysis was carried out later, and it reportedly showed fewer N-insertions in an Asian-associated ancestry cluster than the approximately 700-donor mean.

As for this clone: As yet, its antigen is unknown.

The study ran its PCR with 60 Vbeta and 13 Jbeta primers. Sequencing was performed with immunoSEQ multiplex PCR; in TCRdb, only in-frame clones are kept and a portion is missing. This table holds around 130,000 clones, just under 80% found once. V was pared by 6 bases and J by 5 bases, with 13 bases between. The CDR3 runs to 14 residues. Per germline, CDR1 MGHRA and CDR2 YSYEKL. The sample consisted of PBMCs. This clonotype originated in a woman aged 18-29 years in good health and CMV-seronegative. The J gene is TRBJ1-4, the V gene TRBV4-1, with D tentatively TRBD1 (6 bases). CDR3 protein: CASRRETGNEKLFF. Here the CDR3 DNA reads TGCGCCAGCAGAAGGGAAACAGGGAATGAAAAACTGTTTTTT.